The clone carrying this T cell receptor (beta chain) showed up just a few times. Original analysis: Researchers report that nucleated cell counts were estimated from reference gene primer amplification. The assay was immunoSEQ multiplex PCR, and TCRdb's table has in-frame clones only and misses some. The V and J calls and the clone size are those of that table, but D and trimming were determined from the DNA. The sample has approximately 94,000 clones, roughly nine tenths seen once. The V end lost 1 base, the J end lost 1 base, and 8 bases lay between the germline ends. In germline, CDR1 is SGDLS, CDR2 YYNGEE. The CDR3 runs to 15 residues. This record comes from a study of blood T cell repertoires in COVID-19. Study-level background: Material from acute and convalescent COVID-19 was sourced from the United States, Italy and Spain. Sources were T cells, B-cell-depleted T cells, or PBMCs; the material itself was cDNA or gDNA.

This rearrangement joins TRBV9 to TRBJ2-2; no clear D gene. This receptor was taken from a man between 45 and 60 years old with active COVID-19. The sample comprised peripheral blood. The CDR3: CASSVQAQNTGELFF. CDR3 DNA: TGTGCCAGCAGCGTACAGGCACAGAACACCGGGGAGCTGTTTTTT.